The next 9 T cell receptor beta chains were all read from a single sample in a study of T cell repertoires in aging, cancer and after chemotherapy. The template was genomic DNA from peripheral blood, not RNA. Rearranged V-D-J TRB sequences were amplified with a mixed TRB-A/B primer pool. TCRdb called the multiplex PCR reads again in MiXCR, with one record for every CDR3 protein. The table includes some 7,700 distinct CDR3 sequences, around half detected once. The sample consisted of blood. The origin of the receptors is a human donor with a solid tumor.

The chain uses TRBV9 and TRBJ2-2; the D is unclear. Germline CDR1 reads SGDLS; CDR2 reads YYNGEE. Trimming left V 0 bases short and J 0 bases short, with 3 bases between. The CDR3 is 14 residues long. CDR3 region: CASSVGTNTGELFF. CDR3 bases: TGTGCCAGCAGCGTAGGGACGAACACCGGGGAGCTGTTTTTT.

This clonotype was recorded a few times. The chain carries TRBV7-2 and TRBJ2-3; possible D gene TRBD2, 6 bases. Trimming removed 4 bases from V and 0 bases from J, with 11 bases in between. Germline lookup yields CDR1 SGHTA and CDR2 FQGNSA. The CDR3 extends over 15 amino acids. The CDR3 region is CASSYGAGSTDTQYF. The CDR3 bases are TGTGCCAGCAGCTACGGGGCGGGGAGCACAGATACGCAGTATTTT.

Remarks on this clonotype: Relative to the germline gene, one junction end is altered; a read error may explain this. The gene calls are TRBV20-1 and TRBJ1-2; 7 nucleotides agree with TRBD1. This CDR3 comprises 15 residues. Germline loops: CDR1 DFQATT, CDR2 SNEGSKA (reference sequence). The CDR3 loop reads CSSRDSQGGDYGYTF. The CDR3 DNA is TGCAGTTCTAGAGATTCCCAGGGGGGGGACTATGGCTACACCTTC.

This clonotype was counted a few times. This chain joins TRBV13 and TRBJ2-6; a possible D gene is TRBD1 (6 bases). The CDR3 is 15 residues long. The V and J ends lost 6 bases and 4 bases respectively, with 13 bases between them. Germline V gives CDR1 PRHDT, CDR2 FYEKMQ (reference sequence). CDR3 sequence (DNA): TGTGCCAGCAGTTTCAGGGGAGCGGGGGCCAACGTCCTGACTTTC. This sequence encodes CASSFRGAGANVLTF.

This clonotype was seen a handful of times. The rearrangement links TRBV27 to TRBJ1-2; 12 bases agree with TRBD1. The trim removed 5 bases at V and 6 bases at J, leaving 10 bases unmatched. CDR1 is MNHEY, CDR2 SMNVEV, per germline (reference sequence). The CDR3 is made up of 16 amino acids. In DNA form, the CDR3 reads TGTGCCAGCAGTCCGGACCGGGACAGGGGGCGAAATGGCTACACCTTC. Residues: CASSPDRDRGRNGYTF.

The chain combines TRBV6-5 with TRBJ1-1; D gene unclear. Germline CDR1 reads MNHEY; CDR2 reads SVGAGI. Trimming removed 5 bases from V and 3 bases from J, with 10 bases in between. There are 13 residues in the CDR3. CDR3: CASSSGPDTEAFF. The CDR3 nucleotides read TGTGCCAGCAGTAGTGGGCCGGACACTGAAGCTTTCTTT.

In regard to this clonotype: A read error may produce the germline difference seen at one junction end. The gene calls are TRBV5-1 and TRBJ2-6; 11 bases map to TRBD1. CDR1 SGHRS and CDR2 YFSETQ come from the germline V gene. CDR3 length equals 19 residues. Written as DNA, the CDR3 is TGCGCCAGCAGCTCCGGACAGGGGGCTCTCTACTCTGGGTCCAACGTCCTGACTTTC. It translates to CASSSGQGALYSGSNVLTF.

This sequence joins TRBV19 and TRBJ1-2; perhaps TRBD1 as D (5 bases). CDR3 length: 14 residues. V shed 7 bases and J shed 8 bases, with 20 bases lying between them. Germline CDR1 reads LNHDA; CDR2 reads SQIVND (reference sequence). CDR3 coding DNA: TGTGCCAGTATCGCAGGGTTCGGAGGATCGGGCTACACCTTC. It codes for CASIAGFGGSGYTF.

V is TRBV27 and J is TRBJ2-7; either TRBD1 or TRBD2 may supply D (5 bases each). V lost 7 bases and J 0 bases, leaving 16 bases between the germline ends. Per the germline V gene, CDR1 is MNHEY and CDR2 is SMNVEV (reference sequence). The CDR3 loop spans 15 amino acids. The CDR3 sequence: CASKLTTGASYEQYF. The CDR3, as DNA: TGTGCCAGCAAATTAACGACCGGGGCCTCCTACGAGCAGTACTTC.